Each of the 8 T cell receptor beta chains below was sequenced from the same sample in a study of T cell responses to AZD1222 COVID-19 vaccine. Generated by immunoSEQ multiplex PCR, the TCRdb table keeps only in-frame clones and is missing some. The profile shows some 150,000 clones, approximately 95% of them singletons. This material consisted of peripheral blood, taken on day 0 of MenACWY control vaccination. These receptors originate from an adult in good health.

The J gene is TRBJ2-7, the V gene TRBV10-3, with 9 bases matching TRBD1. CDR1 is ENHRY and CDR2 is SYGVKD in the germline V gene. The CDR3 covers 15 residues. V gave up 5 bases and J gave up 7 bases; unmatched junction bases: 12. CDR3 in DNA: TGTGCCATCAGTCCCAAGGGACAGGGCCTAGGGGAGCAGTACTTC. Amino acid sequence: CAISPKGQGLGEQYF.

V gene TRBV7-2 combines with J gene TRBJ1-2; 9 bases align to TRBD1. V lost 6 bases and J lost 4; bases outside the gene matches: 9. The CDR3 spans 15 residues. Germline CDR1 is SGHTA and CDR2 is FQGNSA. The CDR3 reads CASSLTGGSGYGYTF. The CDR3 region has the DNA TGTGCCAGCAGTTTAACAGGGGGCTCCGGCTATGGCTACACCTTC. Complete variable domain (other parts from reference TRBV7-2 and TRBJ1-2): GAGVSQSPSNKVTEKGKDVELRCDPISGHTALYWYRQSLGQGLEFLIYFQGNSAPDKSGLPSDRFSAERTGGSVSTLTIQRTQQEDSAVYLCASSLTGGSGYGYTFGSGTRLTVV.

The chain combines TRBV28 with TRBJ1-4; weak D call: TRBD1 (5 bases). Germline assignment: CDR1 MDHEN and CDR2 SYDVKM. There are 17 residues in the CDR3. V was clipped by 5 bases and J by 8 bases, with 24 bases between them. The CDR3: CASSPLNLGALDEKLFF. The CDR3 DNA sequence: TGTGCCAGCAGTCCCCTAAATTTAGGGGCGTTAGACGAAAAACTGTTTTTT.

This clone was picked up a small number of times. The rearrangement joins TRBV9 to TRBJ1-6, with no clear D. CDR3 length equals 14 residues. CDR1 SGDLS and CDR2 YYNGEE come from the germline V gene. Deletions cut 4 bases from V and 5 bases from J, with 10 bases between. The DNA for the CDR3 is TGTGCCAGCAGCTTGGGTCAGGATAATTCACCCCTCCACTTT. Its translation is CASSLGQDNSPLHF.

The chain links TRBV7-2 to TRBJ2-5, with D possibly being TRBD2 (6 bases). CDR3 length: 16 amino acids. Germline CDR1 SGHTA, CDR2 FQGNSA. With 3 bases removed from V and 5 bases from J, the gap between germline ends came to 19 bases. CDR3 amino acids: CASSFGGGEAMETQYF. CDR3 DNA: TGTGCCAGCAGCTTCGGTGGCGGGGAGGCGATGGAGACCCAGTACTTC.

The V and J genes are TRBV6-5 and TRBJ2-1; D is undetermined. The CDR3 consists of 13 residues. CDR1 is MNHEY, CDR2 SVGAGI, per germline. V was trimmed by 6 bases and J by 9 bases, leaving 15 bases between them. CDR3 in amino acids: CASRPDASGEQFF. The CDR3 DNA reads as TGTGCCAGCAGGCCGGACGCCTCGGGTGAGCAGTTCTTC.

CDR3 coding DNA: TGTGCCAGTAGTAGGAGGGGGGAAACCTACGAGCAGTACTTC. Its translation: CASSRRGETYEQYF. The rearrangement links TRBV19 to TRBJ2-7; D is possibly TRBD1 or TRBD2 (6 bases each). Germline values: CDR1 LNHDA, CDR2 SQIVND (reference sequence). This CDR3 comprises 14 residues. V dropped 4 bases and J dropped 2 bases, with 12 bases sitting between them.

The chain is built from TRBV25-1 and TRBJ2-7; D not resolved. V lost 4 bases, J lost 1 base, and 8 bases lay in between. Germline CDR1 MGHDK, CDR2 SYGVNS. This CDR3 comprises 13 residues. CDR3: CASSVTESYEQYF. The CDR3 region has the DNA TGTGCCAGCAGTGTAACAGAATCCTACGAGCAGTACTTC.